This T cell receptor beta chain was sequenced in a study of vaccination and CD4 T cells after COVID-19. Documented treatment: approximately 9-day PBMC culture with coronavirus spike peptide pools or control peptides (ViraFEST assay). Alongside approximately 10 IU/ml IL-2 and 10 ug/ml peptide pools, PBMCs were cultured at some 2 million per well. The CDR3 totals 18 residues. Germline V gene sequence: CDR1 SGHKS, CDR2 YYEKEE (reference sequence). Germline trimming cut 0 bases from V and 2 bases from J; bases unmatched to any gene: 8. On this clonotype: Its antigen is unidentified.

The study sequenced cultured CD4+ T cell DNA using the Oncomine TCR Beta short-read assay. In TCRdb, the PCR reads were re-called with MiXCR into one record per CDR3 protein. The sample yields some 22,000 distinct CDR3 sequences, around 64% seen once. The specimen was CD4+ T cells from blood, cultured in vitro, collected after SARS-CoV-2 vaccination. The rearrangement uses TRBV5-5 and TRBJ2-2; 9 bases agree with TRBD1. This TCR was sampled from a human donor who received a COVID-19 vaccine. CDR3 in amino acids: CASSLDHRDRVNTGELFF. CDR3 bases: TGTGCCAGCAGCTTGGATCACCGGGACAGGGTAAACACCGGGGAGCTGTTTTTT.